This T cell receptor beta chain stems from a study of shared clonotypes between healthy human individuals. General study findings and limits: A handful of donors shared about 4.8% of their naive CD4 clonotypes. The study generally estimated greater richness for naive than memory subsets.

The germline V gene has CDR1 SGHVS and CDR2 FQNEAQ. The CDR3 is 15 amino acids. V lost 4 bases, J lost 4 bases, and 13 bases lay in between. Remarks on this clone: Its specificity is not known.

The protocol was immunoSEQ multiplex PCR, while the TCRdb copy is restricted to in-frame clones and leaves out a portion. The sample shows about 960,000 clones, approximately 80% of them seen only once. V and J are TRBV7-8 and TRBJ2-2; unclear D gene. Sequencing input: memory CD4+ T cells sorted from blood. Described subset: CD45RA-negative fraction. This sequence was found in a man aged 18 to 30 in good health. The CDR3, as DNA: TGTGCCAGCAGCTCCATGAACGTTGGCACCGGGGAGCTGTTTTTT. Encoded protein: CASSSMNVGTGELFF.